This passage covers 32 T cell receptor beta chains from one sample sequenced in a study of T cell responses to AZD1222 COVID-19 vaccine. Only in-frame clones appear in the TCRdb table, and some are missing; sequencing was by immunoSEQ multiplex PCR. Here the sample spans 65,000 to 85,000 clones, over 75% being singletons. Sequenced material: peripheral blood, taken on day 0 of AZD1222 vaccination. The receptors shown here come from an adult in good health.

In DNA form, the CDR3 reads TGTGCCAGCAGTTACGGGACTTACTTGGAGACCCAGTACTTC. Translation gives CASSYGTYLETQYF. V usage is TRBV6-5 and J usage is TRBJ2-5; D is possibly TRBD2 (6 bases). CDR1 and CDR2 (germline): MNHEY, SVGAGI. The CDR3 is 14 residues long. The V and J ends lost 2 bases and 5 bases respectively, with 12 bases between them.

The CDR3 loop is CASSRDRAYTEAFF. The CDR3 DNA sequence: TGTGCCAGCAGTAGGGACAGGGCGTACACTGAAGCTTTCTTT. The chain employs TRBV6-5 and TRBJ1-1; 9 positions match TRBD1. Germline V lookup: CDR1 MNHEY, CDR2 SVGAGI. The CDR3 runs 14 residues. V was clipped by 5 bases and J by 3 bases; unmatched bases: 4.

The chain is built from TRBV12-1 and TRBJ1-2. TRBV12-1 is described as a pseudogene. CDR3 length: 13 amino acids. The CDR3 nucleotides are TGTGCCAGCAGTCCCCGGGGGCCCTATGGCTACACCTTC. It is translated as CASSPRGPYGYTF.

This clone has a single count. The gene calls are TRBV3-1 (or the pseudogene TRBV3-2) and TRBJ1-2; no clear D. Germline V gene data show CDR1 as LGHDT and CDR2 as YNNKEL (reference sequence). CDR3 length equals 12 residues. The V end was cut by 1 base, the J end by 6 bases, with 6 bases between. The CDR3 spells CASSQAKNGYTF. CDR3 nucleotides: TGTGCCAGCAGCCAAGCGAAGAATGGCTACACCTTC.

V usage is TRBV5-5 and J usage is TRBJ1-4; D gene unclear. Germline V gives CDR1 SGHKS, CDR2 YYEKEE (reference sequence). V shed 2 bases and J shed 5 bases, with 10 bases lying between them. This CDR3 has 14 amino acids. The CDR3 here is CASSLLQANEKLFF. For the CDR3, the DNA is TGTGCCAGCAGCTTACTGCAGGCAAATGAAAAACTGTTTTTT.

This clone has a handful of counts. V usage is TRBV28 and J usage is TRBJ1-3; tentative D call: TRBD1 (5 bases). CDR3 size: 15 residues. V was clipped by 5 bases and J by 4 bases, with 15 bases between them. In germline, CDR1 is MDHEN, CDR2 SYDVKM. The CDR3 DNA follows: TGTGCCAGCAGTCCCTTTTGGCAGGGAGGAAACACCATATATTTT. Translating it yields CASSPFWQGGNTIYF.

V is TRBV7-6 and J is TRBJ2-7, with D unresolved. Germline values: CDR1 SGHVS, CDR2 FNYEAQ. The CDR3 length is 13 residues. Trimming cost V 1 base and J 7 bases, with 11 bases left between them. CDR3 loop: CASSLVEIGEQYF. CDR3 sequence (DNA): TGTGCCAGCAGCTTAGTCGAAATCGGGGAGCAGTACTTC. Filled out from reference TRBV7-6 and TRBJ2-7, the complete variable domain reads GAGVSQSPRYKVTKRGQDVALRCDPISGHVSLYWYRQALGQGPEFLTYFNYEAQQDKSGLPNDRFSAERPEGSISTLTIQRTEQRDSAMYRCASSLVEIGEQYFGPGTRLTVT.

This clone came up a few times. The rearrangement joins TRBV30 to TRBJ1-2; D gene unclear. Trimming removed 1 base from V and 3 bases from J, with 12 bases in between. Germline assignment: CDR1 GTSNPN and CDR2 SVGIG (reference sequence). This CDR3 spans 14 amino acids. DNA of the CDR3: TGTGCCTGGAGTGCTCTCTTCCGGGACTATGGCTACACCTTC. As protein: CAWSALFRDYGYTF.

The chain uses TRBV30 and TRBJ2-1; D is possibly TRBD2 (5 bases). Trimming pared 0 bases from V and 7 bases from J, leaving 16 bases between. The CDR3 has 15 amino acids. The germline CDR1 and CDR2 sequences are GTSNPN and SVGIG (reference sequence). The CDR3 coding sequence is TGTGCCTGGAGTGTAACCCGAGACACGGGGAATGAGCAGTTCTTC. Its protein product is CAWSVTRDTGNEQFF.

CDR3 nucleotides: TGCGCCAGCAGGGGGGCAGGGTTTGGTACGCAGTATTTT. Protein product: CASRGAGFGTQYF. The chain is built from TRBV10-2 and TRBJ2-3; tentative D call: TRBD1 (6 bases). This CDR3 comprises 13 residues. Germline V gives CDR1 WSHSY, CDR2 SAAADI. Trimming removed 6 bases at V and 8 bases at J, with 15 bases between.

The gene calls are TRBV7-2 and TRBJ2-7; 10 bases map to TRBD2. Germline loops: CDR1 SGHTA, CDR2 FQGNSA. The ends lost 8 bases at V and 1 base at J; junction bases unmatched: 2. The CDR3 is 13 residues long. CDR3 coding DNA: TGTGCCAGCCTAGCGGGAGTTTCCTACGAGCAGTACTTC. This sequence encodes CASLAGVSYEQYF.

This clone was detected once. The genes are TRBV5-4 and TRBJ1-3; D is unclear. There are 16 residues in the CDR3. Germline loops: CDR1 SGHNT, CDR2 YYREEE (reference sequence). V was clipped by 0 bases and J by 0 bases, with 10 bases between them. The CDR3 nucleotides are TGTGCCAGCAGCTTGGACGGGCCTGACTCTGGAAACACCATATATTTT. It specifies CASSLDGPDSGNTIYF. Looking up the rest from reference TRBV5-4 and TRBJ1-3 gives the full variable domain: ETGVTQSPTHLIKTRGQQVTLRCSSQSGHNTVSWYQQALGQGPQFIFQYYREEENGRGNFPPRFSGLQFPNYSSELNVNALELDDSALYLCASSLDGPDSGNTIYFGEGSWLTVV.

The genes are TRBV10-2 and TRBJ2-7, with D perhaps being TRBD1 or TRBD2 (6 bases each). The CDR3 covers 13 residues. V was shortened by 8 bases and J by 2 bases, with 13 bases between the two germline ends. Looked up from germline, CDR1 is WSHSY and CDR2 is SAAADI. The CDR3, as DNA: TGCGCCAGCCGACAGGAGGGGCCCTACGAGCAGTACGTC. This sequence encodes CASRQEGPYEQYV.

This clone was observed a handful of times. CDR3 in DNA: TGTGCCAGCAGCTTAGCAGACCCCGACTCAGATACGCAGTATTTT. Its translation is CASSLADPDSDTQYF. V gene TRBV7-6 combines with J gene TRBJ2-3, with no clear D. V dropped 0 bases and J dropped 4 bases, with 11 bases sitting between them. The CDR3 has 15 amino acids. CDR1 and CDR2 (germline): SGHVS, FNYEAQ. Together with reference TRBV7-6 and TRBJ2-3, the CDR3 gives the full variable domain: GAGVSQSPRYKVTKRGQDVALRCDPISGHVSLYWYRQALGQGPEFLTYFNYEAQQDKSGLPNDRFSAERPEGSISTLTIQRTEQRDSAMYRCASSLADPDSDTQYFGPGTRLTVL.

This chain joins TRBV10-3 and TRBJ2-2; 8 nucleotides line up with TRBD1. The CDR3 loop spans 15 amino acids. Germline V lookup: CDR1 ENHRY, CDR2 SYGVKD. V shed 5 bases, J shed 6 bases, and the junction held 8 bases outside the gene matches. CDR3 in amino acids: CAISRPGQEAGELFF. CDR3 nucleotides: TGTGCCATCAGTCGACCGGGACAGGAAGCCGGGGAGCTGTTTTTT.

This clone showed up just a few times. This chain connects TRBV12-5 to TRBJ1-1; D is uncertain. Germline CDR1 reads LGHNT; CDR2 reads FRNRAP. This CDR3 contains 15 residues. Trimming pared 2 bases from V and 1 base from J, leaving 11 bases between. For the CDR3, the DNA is TGTGCTAGTGGTTTGACGAAAGCCCAGAACACTGAAGCTTTCTTT. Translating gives CASGLTKAQNTEAFF.

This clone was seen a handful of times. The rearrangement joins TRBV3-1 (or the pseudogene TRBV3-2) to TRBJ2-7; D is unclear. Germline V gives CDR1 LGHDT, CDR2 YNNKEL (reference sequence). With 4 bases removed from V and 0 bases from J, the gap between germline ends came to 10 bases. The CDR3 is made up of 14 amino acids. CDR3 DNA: TGTGCCAGCAGCCCCAGAGGATTCTCCTACGAGCAGTACTTC. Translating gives CASSPRGFSYEQYF.

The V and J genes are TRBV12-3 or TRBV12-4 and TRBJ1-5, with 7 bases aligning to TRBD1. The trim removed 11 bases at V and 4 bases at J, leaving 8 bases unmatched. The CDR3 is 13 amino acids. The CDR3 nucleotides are TGTGCCTCCACAACAGGGGTTAATCAGCCCCAGCATTTT. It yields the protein CASTTGVNQPQHF.

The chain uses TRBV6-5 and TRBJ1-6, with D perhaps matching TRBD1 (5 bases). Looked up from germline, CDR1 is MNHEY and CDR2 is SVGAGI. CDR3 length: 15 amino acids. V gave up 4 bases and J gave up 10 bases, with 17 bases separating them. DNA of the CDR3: TGTGCCAGCAGTTCTCCGGGACCCGAAAGGTCACCCCTCCACTTT. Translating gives CASSSPGPERSPLHF.

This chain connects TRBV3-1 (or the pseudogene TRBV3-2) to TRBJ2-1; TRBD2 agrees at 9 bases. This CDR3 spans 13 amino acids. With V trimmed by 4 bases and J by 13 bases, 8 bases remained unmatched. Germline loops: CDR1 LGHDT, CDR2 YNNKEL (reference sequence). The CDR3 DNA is TGTGCCAGCAGCCCTACTCTAGCGGGAAGACAGTTCTTC. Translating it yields CASSPTLAGRQFF.

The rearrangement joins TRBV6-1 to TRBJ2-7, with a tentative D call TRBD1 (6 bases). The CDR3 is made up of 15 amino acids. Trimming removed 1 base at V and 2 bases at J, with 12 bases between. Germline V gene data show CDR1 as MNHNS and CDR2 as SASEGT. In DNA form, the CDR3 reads TGTGCCAGCAGTGAAGTGGACAGATTGGCCTACGAGCAGTACGTC. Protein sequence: CASSEVDRLAYEQYV.

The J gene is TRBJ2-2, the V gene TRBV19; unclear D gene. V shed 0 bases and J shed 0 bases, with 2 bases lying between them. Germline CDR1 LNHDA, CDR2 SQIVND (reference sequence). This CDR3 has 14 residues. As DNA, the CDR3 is TGTGCCAGTAGTATAGATGCGAACACCGGGGAGCTGTTTTTT. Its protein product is CASSIDANTGELFF.

CDR3 sequence (DNA): TGTGCCAGCAGCTCTACCGGGACTAGCACAGATACGCAGTATTTT. Translated: CASSSTGTSTDTQYF. The V and J genes are TRBV7-2 and TRBJ2-3; the D gene is possibly TRBD2 (6 bases). The CDR3 is 15 amino acids. Deletions cut 4 bases from V and 0 bases from J, with 11 bases between. The germline CDR1 and CDR2 sequences are SGHTA and FQGNSA.

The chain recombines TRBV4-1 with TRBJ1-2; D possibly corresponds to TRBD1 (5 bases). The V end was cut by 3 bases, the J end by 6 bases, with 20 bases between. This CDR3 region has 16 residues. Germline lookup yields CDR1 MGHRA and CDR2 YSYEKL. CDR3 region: CASSQAGTTTLDGYTF. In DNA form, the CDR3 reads TGCGCCAGCAGCCAGGCCGGGACGACGACTTTAGATGGCTACACCTTC.

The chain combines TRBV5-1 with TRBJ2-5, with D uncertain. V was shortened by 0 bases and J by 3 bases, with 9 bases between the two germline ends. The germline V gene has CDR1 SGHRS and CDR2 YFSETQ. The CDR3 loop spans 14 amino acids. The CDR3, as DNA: TGCGCCAGCAGCTTGGTTCCTTCGGAAGAGACCCAGTACTTC. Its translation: CASSLVPSEETQYF. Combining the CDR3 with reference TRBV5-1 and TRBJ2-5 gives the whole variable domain KAGVTQTPRYLIKTRGQQVTLSCSPISGHRSVSWYQQTPGQGLQFLFEYFSETQRNKGNFPGRFSGRQFSNSRSEMNVSTLELGDSALYLCASSLVPSEETQYFGPGTRLLVL.

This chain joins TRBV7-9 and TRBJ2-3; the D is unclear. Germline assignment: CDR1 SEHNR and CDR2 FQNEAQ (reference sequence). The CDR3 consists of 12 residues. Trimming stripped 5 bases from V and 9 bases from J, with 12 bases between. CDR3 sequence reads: CASSPAIVTQYF. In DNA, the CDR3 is TGTGCCAGCAGCCCAGCGATTGTAACGCAGTATTTT.

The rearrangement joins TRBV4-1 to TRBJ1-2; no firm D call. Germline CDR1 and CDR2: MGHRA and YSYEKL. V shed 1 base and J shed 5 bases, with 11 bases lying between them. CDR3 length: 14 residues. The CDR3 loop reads CASSQVDGPYGYTF. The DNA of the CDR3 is TGCGCCAGCAGCCAAGTCGACGGACCGTATGGCTACACCTTC.

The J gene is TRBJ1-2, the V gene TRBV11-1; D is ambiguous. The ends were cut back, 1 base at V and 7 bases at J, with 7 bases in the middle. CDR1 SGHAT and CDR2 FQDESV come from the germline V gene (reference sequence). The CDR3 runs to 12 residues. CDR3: CASSLGVGGYTF. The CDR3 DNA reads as TGTGCCAGCAGCTTAGGAGTCGGTGGCTACACCTTC. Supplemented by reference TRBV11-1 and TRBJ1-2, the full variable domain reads EAEVAQSPRYKITEKSQAVAFWCDPISGHATLYWYRQILGQGPELLVQFQDESVVDDSQLPKDRFSAERLKGVDSTLKIQPAELGDSAMYLCASSLGVGGYTFGSGTRLTVV.

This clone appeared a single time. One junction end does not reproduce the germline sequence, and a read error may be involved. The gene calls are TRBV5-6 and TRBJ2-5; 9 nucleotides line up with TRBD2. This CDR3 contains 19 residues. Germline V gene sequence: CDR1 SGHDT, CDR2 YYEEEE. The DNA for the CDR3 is TGTGCCAGCAGACCGACGTTAATAGCGGGAGTTTATCGACAAGAGACCCGGTACTTC. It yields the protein CASRPTLIAGVYRQETRYF.

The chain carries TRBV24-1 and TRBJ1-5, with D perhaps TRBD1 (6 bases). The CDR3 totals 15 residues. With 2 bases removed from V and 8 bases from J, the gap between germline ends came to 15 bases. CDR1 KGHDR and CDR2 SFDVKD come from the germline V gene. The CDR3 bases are TGTGCCACCAGTGATTCCCGACAGGCGATGGAGCCCCAGCATTTT. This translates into CATSDSRQAMEPQHF.

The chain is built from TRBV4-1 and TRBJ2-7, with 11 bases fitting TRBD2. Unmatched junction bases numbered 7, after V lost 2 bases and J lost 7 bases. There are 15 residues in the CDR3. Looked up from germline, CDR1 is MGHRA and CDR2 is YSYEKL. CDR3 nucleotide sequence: TGCGCCAGCAGCCAACTCACTAGCGGGAGCGGAGAGCAGTACTTC. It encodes CASSQLTSGSGEQYF.

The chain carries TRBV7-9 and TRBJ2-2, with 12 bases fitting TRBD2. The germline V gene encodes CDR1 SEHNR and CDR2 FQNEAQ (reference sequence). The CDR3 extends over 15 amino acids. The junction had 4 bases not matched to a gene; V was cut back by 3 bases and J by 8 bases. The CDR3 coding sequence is TGTGCCAGCAGCTTGACTAGCGGGGGCCTAGGGGAGCTGTTTTTT. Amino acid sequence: CASSLTSGGLGELFF.